Following are 8 T cell receptor beta chains from one sample sequenced in a study of early T cells in non-severe SARS-CoV-2 infection. TCRdb redid the calling of the 5' RACE reads with MiXCR, one entry per CDR3 protein. The repertoire has more than 20,000 distinct CDR3 sequences, approximately 4.4% of them found once; the top ten carry 4% to 5.5%. The sample was whole blood. These receptors came from an adult who was a healthcare worker with PCR-confirmed SARS-CoV-2 infection or an uninfected control (not recorded which).

The gene calls are TRBV2 and TRBJ2-2, with D perhaps matching TRBD1 or TRBD2 (6 bases each). The ends were cut back, 5 bases at V and 6 bases at J, with 10 bases in the middle. The length of the CDR3 is 13 residues. Germline V gene sequence: CDR1 SNHLY, CDR2 FYNNEI. CDR3 in amino acids: CASSKGEAGELFF. The CDR3 nucleotides read TGTGCCAGCAGTAAGGGGGAGGCCGGGGAGCTGTTTTTT.

This clonotype has a handful of counts. V gene TRBV28 combines with J gene TRBJ2-2; TRBD2 agrees at 9 bases. The V segment lost 4 bases and the J segment 7 bases; nucleotides outside the gene matches: 13. Germline CDR1 and CDR2: MDHEN and SYDVKM. This CDR3 contains 17 residues. CDR3 protein: CASSSNWREGRNGELFF. The CDR3 DNA reads as TGTGCCAGCAGTTCAAATTGGCGGGAGGGCCGGAACGGGGAGCTGTTTTTT.

This clonotype was observed many times. This rearrangement joins TRBV27 to TRBJ1-1; perhaps TRBD1 as D (6 bases). V lost 6 bases, J lost 0 bases, and 17 bases lay in between. The CDR3 length is 16 residues. The germline CDR1 and CDR2 sequences are MNHEY and SMNVEV (reference sequence). The CDR3 is CASSRQTGVMNTEAFF. The CDR3 DNA reads as TGTGCCAGCAGCCGGCAGACAGGAGTAATGAACACTGAAGCTTTCTTT.

V and J are TRBV20-1 and TRBJ2-7; 9 nucleotides agree with TRBD2. The germline gives CDR1 DFQATT, CDR2 SNEGSKA (reference sequence). The CDR3 sequence is 13 residues long. V trimming: 6 bases; J trimming: 3 bases; junction bases outside the gene matches: 6. CDR3 protein: CSAPERGVYEQYF. Written as DNA, the CDR3 is TGCAGTGCCCCAGAGCGGGGGGTCTACGAGCAGTACTTC.

This clonotype has at least ten counts. The chain uses TRBV5-1 and TRBJ2-5; D could derive from TRBD1 or TRBD2 (5 bases each). V lost 3 bases to trimming and J lost 3 bases, with 9 bases between them. CDR1 is SGHRS and CDR2 is YFSETQ in the germline V gene. The CDR3 runs to 13 residues. The CDR3 nucleotides read TGCGCCAGCAGCTGGGACCTCAAAGAGACCCAGTACTTC. The encoded protein is CASSWDLKETQYF.

Ten or more counts support this clonotype. The V and J genes are TRBV6-5 and TRBJ2-3; D possibly corresponds to TRBD2 (6 bases). Trimming removed 8 bases at V and 5 bases at J, with 20 bases between. CDR3 length: 15 residues. CDR1 is MNHEY and CDR2 is SVGAGI in the germline V gene. The CDR3: CASGGALAGKDTQYF. The CDR3 DNA sequence: TGTGCCAGCGGCGGGGCCCTCGCCGGGAAAGATACGCAGTATTTT.

This clonotype showed up many times. The CDR3 bases are TGTGCCAGTAGTCCGGGACCGGCCAGTCAAAACTATGGCTACACCTTC. Translation gives CASSPGPASQNYGYTF. The chain has TRBV19 and TRBJ1-2; TRBD1 might be the D (5 bases). The ends were cut back, 5 bases at V and 2 bases at J, with 18 bases in the middle. CDR3 size: 16 residues. Per the germline V gene, CDR1 is LNHDA and CDR2 is SQIVND (reference sequence).

At least ten counts were recorded for this clonotype. This chain links TRBV7-6 with TRBJ2-3; D may be TRBD1 (5 bases). The CDR3 runs 13 residues. The V gene's germline CDR1 is SGHVS and CDR2 FNYEAQ. V dropped 11 bases and J dropped 5 bases, with 17 bases sitting between them. The CDR3 spells CAGSLGPGDTQYF. For the CDR3, the DNA is TGTGCCGGATCCCTGGGGCCCGGAGATACGCAGTATTTT.